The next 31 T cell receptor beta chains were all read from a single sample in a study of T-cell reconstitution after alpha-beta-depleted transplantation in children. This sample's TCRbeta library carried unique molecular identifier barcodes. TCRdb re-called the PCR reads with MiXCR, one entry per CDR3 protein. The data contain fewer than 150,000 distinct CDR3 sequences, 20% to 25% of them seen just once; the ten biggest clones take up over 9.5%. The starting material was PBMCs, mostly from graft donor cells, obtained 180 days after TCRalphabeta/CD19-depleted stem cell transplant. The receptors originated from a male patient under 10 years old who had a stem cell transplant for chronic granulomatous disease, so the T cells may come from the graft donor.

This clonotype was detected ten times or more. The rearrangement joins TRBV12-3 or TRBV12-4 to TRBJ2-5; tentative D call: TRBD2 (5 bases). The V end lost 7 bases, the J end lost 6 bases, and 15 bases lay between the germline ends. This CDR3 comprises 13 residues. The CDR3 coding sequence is TGTGCCAGCACTCCTCGAGGGTTACAGACCCAGTACTTC. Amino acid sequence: CASTPRGLQTQYF.

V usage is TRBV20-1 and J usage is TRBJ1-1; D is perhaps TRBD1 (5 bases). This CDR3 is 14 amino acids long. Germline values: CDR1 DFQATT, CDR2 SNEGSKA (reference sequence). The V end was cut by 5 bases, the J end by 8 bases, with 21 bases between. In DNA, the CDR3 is TGCAGTGCTGCACCCTGGGGGTGGGGGGAAGAAGCTTTCTTT. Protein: CSAAPWGWGEEAFF.

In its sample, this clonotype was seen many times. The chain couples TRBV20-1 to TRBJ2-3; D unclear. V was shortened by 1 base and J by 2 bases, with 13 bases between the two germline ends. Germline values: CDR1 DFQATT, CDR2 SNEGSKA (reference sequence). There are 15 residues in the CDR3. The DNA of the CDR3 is TGCAGTGCTAGAGTCTCGGCACTCTCCACAGATACGCAGTATTTT. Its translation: CSARVSALSTDTQYF.

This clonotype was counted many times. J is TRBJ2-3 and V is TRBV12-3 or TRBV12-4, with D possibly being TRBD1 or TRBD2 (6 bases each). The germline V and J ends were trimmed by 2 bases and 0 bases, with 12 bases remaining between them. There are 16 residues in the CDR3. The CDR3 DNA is TGTGCCAGCAGTTTATACCAGGGGACTAGCACAGATACGCAGTATTTT. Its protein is CASSLYQGTSTDTQYF.

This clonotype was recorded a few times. The CDR3 here is CASSKTAGGKLEQYF. In nucleotides, the CDR3 is TGTGCCAGCAGCAAAACTGCTGGGGGCAAACTCGAGCAGTACTTC. The rearrangement uses TRBV12-3 or TRBV12-4 and TRBJ2-7; a possible D gene is TRBD1 (6 bases). This CDR3 is 15 amino acids long. V shed 6 bases and J shed 6 bases, with 21 bases lying between them.

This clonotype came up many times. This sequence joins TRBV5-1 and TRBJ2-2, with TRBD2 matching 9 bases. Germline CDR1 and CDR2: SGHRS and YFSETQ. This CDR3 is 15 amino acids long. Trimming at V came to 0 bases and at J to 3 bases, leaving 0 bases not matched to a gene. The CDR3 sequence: CASSLGTSDTGELFF. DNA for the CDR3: TGCGCCAGCAGCTTGGGGACTAGCGACACCGGGGAGCTGTTTTTT.

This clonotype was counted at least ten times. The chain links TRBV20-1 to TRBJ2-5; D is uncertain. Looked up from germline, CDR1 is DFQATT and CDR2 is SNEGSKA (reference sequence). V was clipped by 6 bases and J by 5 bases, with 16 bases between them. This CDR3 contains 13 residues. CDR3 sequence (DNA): TGCAGTGCCGTTTCACCCCCCTTGGAGACCCAGTACTTC. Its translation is CSAVSPPLETQYF.

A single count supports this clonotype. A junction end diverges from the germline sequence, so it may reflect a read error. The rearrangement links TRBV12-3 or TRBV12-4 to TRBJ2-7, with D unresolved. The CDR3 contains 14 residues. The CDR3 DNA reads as TGTGCCAGCAGTCGCAAGGGTCTCTCCCACGAGCAGTACTTC. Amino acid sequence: CASSRKGLSHEQYF.

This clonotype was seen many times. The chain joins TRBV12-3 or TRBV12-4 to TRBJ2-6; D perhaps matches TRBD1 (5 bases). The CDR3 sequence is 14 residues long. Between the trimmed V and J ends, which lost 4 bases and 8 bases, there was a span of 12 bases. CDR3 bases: TGTGCCAGCAGTTCAGGGCTACTAACCAACGTCCTGACTTTC. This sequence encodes CASSSGLLTNVLTF.

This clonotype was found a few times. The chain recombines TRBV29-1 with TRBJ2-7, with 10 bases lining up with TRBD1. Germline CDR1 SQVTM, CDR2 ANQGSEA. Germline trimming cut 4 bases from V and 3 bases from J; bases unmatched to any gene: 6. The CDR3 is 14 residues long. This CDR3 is CSVGAGTGVYEQYF. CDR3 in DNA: TGCAGCGTTGGGGCCGGGACAGGGGTCTACGAGCAGTACTTC.

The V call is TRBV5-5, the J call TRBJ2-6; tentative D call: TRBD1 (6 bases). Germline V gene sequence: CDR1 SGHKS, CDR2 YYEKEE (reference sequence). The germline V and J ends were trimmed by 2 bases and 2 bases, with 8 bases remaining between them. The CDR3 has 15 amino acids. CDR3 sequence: CASSLQGTGANVLTF. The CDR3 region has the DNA TGTGCCAGCAGCTTACAGGGTACTGGGGCCAACGTCCTGACTTTC.

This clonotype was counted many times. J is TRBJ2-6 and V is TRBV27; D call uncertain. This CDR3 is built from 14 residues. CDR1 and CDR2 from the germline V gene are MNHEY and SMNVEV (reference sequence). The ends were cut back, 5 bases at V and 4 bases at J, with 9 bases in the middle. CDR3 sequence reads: CASSPLSGANVLTF. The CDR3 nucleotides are TGTGCCAGCAGTCCCCTCTCGGGGGCCAACGTCCTGACTTTC. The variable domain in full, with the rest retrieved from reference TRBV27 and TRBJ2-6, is EAQVTQNPRYLITVTGKKLTVTCSQNMNHEYMSWYRQDPGLGLRQIYYSMNVEVTDKGDVPEGYKVSRKEKRNFPLILESPSPNQTSLYFCASSPLSGANVLTFGAGSRLTVL.

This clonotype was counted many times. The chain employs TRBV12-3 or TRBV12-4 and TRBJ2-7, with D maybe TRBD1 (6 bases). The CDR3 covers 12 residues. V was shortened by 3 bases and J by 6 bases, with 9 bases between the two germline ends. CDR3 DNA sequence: TGTGCCAGCAGTTTGGGGGCTAGCGAGCAGTACTTC. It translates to CASSLGASEQYF.

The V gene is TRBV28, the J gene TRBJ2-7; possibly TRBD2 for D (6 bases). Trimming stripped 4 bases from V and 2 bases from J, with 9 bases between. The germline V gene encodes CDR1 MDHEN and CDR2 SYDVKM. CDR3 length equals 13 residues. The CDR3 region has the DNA TGTGCCAGCAGTTCTGCGGGGACCTACGAGCAGTACTTC. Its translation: CASSSAGTYEQYF.

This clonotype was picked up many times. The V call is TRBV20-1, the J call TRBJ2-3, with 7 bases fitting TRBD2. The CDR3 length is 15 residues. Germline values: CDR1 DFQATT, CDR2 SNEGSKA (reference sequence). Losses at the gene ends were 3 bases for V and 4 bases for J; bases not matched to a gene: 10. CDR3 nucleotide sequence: TGCAGTGCTAGTTATCCGCGGGAGTCGGCAGATACGCAGTATTTT. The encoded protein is CSASYPRESADTQYF.

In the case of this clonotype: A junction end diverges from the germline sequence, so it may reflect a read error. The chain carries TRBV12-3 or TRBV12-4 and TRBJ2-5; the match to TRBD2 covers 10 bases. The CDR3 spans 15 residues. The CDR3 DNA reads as TGTGCCAGCAGTCTAGCGGGGGCGTACCAAGAGACCCAGTACTTC. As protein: CASSLAGAYQETQYF.

DNA of the CDR3: TGTGCCAGCAGTATAAGACAAGGAAACACTGAAGCTTTCTTT. Translated: CASSIRQGNTEAFF. J is TRBJ1-1 and V is TRBV12-3 or TRBV12-4; D call uncertain. V was trimmed by 5 bases and J by 2 bases, leaving 12 bases between them. The CDR3 covers 14 residues.

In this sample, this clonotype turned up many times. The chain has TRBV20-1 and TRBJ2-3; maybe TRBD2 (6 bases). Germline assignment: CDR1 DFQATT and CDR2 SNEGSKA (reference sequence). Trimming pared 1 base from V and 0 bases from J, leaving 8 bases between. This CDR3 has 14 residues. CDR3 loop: CSARVAGSTDTQYF. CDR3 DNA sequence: TGCAGTGCTAGAGTGGCGGGGAGCACAGATACGCAGTATTTT.

CDR3: CASVGYEQYF. The CDR3 DNA reads as TGTGCCAGCGTCGGCTACGAGCAGTACTTC. The V and J genes are TRBV28 and TRBJ2-7; D ambiguous. This CDR3 is built from 10 residues. CDR1 is MDHEN, CDR2 SYDVKM, per germline. V lost 8 bases to trimming and J lost 3 bases, with 5 bases between them.

The CDR3 spells CASSFGAGPIAKNIQYF. The CDR3 DNA is TGTGCCAGCAGTTTTGGGGCGGGACCGATAGCCAAAAACATTCAGTACTTC. The V call is TRBV12-3 or TRBV12-4, the J call TRBJ2-4; D is possibly TRBD2 (6 bases). This CDR3 is built from 17 residues. V was trimmed by 3 bases and J by 0 bases, leaving 15 bases between them.

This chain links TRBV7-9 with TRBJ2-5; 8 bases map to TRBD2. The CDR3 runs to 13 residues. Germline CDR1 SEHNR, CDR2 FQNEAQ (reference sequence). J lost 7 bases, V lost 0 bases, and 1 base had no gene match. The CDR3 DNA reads TGTGCCAGCAGCTTAGCCACTAGCGGGACCCAGTACTTC. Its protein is CASSLATSGTQYF.

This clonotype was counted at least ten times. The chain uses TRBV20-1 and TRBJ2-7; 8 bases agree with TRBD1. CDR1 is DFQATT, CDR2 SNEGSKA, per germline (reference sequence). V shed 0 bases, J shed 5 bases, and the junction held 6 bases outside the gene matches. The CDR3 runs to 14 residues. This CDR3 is CSARDGQGFNEQYF. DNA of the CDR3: TGCAGTGCTAGAGACGGACAGGGTTTCAACGAGCAGTACTTC.

CDR3 DNA sequence: TGTGCCAGCAGTTTGGCGGCGGCTAACTACGAGCAGTACTTC. This gives the protein CASSLAAANYEQYF. The chain carries TRBV12-3 or TRBV12-4 and TRBJ2-7; no firm D call. The germline V and J ends were trimmed by 3 bases and 3 bases, with 12 bases remaining between them. CDR3 size: 14 residues.

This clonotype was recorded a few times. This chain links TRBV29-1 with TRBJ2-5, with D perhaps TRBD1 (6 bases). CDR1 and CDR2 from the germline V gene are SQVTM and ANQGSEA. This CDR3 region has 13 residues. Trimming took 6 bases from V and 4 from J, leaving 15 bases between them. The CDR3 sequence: CSVAQDRRETQYF. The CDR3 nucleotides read TGCAGCGTGGCTCAAGACAGGAGAGAGACCCAGTACTTC. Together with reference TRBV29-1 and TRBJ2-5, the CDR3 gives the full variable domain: SAVISQKPSRDICQRGTSLTIQCQVDSQVTMMFWYRQQPGQSLTLIATANQGSEATYESGFVIDKFPISRPNLTFSTLTVSNMSPEDSSIYLCSVAQDRRETQYFGPGTRLLVL.

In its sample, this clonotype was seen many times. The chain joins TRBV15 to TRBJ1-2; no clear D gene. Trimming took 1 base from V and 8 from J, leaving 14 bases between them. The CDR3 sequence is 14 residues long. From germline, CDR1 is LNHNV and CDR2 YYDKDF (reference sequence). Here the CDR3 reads CATSRGDALSGYTF. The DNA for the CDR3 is TGTGCCACCAGCAGAGGAGACGCACTGAGCGGCTACACCTTC.

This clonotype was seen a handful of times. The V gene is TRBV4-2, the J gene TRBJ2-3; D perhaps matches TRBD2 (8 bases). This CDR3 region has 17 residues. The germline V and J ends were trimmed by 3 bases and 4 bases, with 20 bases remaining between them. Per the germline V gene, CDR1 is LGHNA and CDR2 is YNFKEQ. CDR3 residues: CASSHLLAGRGADTQYF. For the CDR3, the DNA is TGTGCCAGCAGCCATCTCCTAGCGGGCAGGGGGGCAGATACGCAGTATTTT.

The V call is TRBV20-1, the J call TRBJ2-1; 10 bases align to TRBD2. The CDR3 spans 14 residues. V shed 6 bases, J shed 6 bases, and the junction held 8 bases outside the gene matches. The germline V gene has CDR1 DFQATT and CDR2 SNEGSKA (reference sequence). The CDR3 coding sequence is TGCAGTGCCTTTCGACTAGCGGGTTTCAATGAGCAGTTCTTC. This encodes CSAFRLAGFNEQFF.

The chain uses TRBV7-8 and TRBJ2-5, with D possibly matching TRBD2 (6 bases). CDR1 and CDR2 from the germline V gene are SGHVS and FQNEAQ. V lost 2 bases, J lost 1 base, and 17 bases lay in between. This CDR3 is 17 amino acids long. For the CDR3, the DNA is TGTGCCAGCAGCTTATGGGGACGTACGACTAGCCAAGAGACCCAGTACTTC. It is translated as CASSLWGRTTSQETQYF.

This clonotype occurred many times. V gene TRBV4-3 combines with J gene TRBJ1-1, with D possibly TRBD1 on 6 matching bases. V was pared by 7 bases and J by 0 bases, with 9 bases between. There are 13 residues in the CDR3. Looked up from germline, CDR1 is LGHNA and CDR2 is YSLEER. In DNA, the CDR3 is TGCGCCAGCACGGGGGCTATGAACACTGAAGCTTTCTTT. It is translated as CASTGAMNTEAFF.

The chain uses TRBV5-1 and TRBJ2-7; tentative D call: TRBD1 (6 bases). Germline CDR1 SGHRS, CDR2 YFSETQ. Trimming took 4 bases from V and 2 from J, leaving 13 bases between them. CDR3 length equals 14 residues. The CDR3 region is CASSTGDITYEQYF. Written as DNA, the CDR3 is TGCGCCAGCAGCACCGGGGACATCACCTACGAGCAGTACTTC.

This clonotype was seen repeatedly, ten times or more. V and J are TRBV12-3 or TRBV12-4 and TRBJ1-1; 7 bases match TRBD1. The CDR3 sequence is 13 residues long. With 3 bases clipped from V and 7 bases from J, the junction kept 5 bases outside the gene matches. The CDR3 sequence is CASSLKTGIEAFF. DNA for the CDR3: TGTGCCAGCAGTTTGAAGACAGGGATTGAAGCTTTCTTT.